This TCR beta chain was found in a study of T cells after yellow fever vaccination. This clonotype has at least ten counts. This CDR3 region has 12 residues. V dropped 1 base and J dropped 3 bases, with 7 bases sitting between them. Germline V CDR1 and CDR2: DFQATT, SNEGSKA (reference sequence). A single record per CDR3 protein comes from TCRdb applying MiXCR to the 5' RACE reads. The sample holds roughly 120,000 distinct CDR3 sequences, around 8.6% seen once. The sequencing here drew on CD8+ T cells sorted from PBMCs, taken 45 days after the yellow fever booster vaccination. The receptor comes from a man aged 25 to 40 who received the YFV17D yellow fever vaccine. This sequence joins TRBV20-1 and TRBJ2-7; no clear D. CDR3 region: CSARVGGYEQYF. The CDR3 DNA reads TGCAGTGCTAGAGTAGGCGGCTACGAGCAGTACTTC.